One sample yielded the 16 T cell receptor beta chains listed below, sequenced in a study of blood T cell repertoires in COVID-19. Profiled with immunoSEQ multiplex PCR; TCRdb holds only in-frame clones, not every one. Here the sample spans about 130,000 clones, 65% to 90% being singletons. Sequencing input: peripheral blood. The receptors shown here come from a man older than 75 with active or convalescent COVID-19.

V gene TRBV27 combines with J gene TRBJ2-6, with TRBD1 matching over 7 bases. The V gene's germline CDR1 is MNHEY and CDR2 SMNVEV (reference sequence). With V trimmed by 6 bases and J by 0 bases, 11 bases remained unmatched. The CDR3 length is 18 residues. CDR3 amino acids: CASSLDGQAVSGANVLTF. As DNA, the CDR3 is TGTGCCAGCAGCCTCGATGGACAGGCCGTCTCTGGGGCCAACGTCCTGACTTTC. Full variable domain (outside the CDR3, taken from reference TRBV27 and TRBJ2-6): EAQVTQNPRYLITVTGKKLTVTCSQNMNHEYMSWYRQDPGLGLRQIYYSMNVEVTDKGDVPEGYKVSRKEKRNFPLILESPSPNQTSLYFCASSLDGQAVSGANVLTFGAGSRLTVL.

The V call is TRBV5-1, the J call TRBJ1-2; 10 nucleotides match TRBD1. The CDR3 length is 14 residues. Germline CDR1 reads SGHRS; CDR2 reads YFSETQ. V shed 3 bases, J shed 7 bases, and the junction held 6 bases outside the gene matches. CDR3 DNA: TGCGCCAGCAGCTCGGGACAGGGGTGGCGTGGCTACACCTTC. Its translation is CASSSGQGWRGYTF.

The table lists this clone with a count of one. V is TRBV5-1 and J is TRBJ2-1; tentatively, D is TRBD2 (5 bases). CDR3 length equals 14 residues. Germline CDR1 reads SGHRS; CDR2 reads YFSETQ. Trimming shortened V by 0 bases and J by 8 bases, and 12 bases separated the two germline ends. The DNA of the CDR3 is TGCGCCAGCAGCTTGGGAGAGGGAGCCGATGAGCAGTTCTTC. This codes for CASSLGEGADEQFF.

This chain links TRBV5-1 with TRBJ2-2, with TRBD1 matching 8 bases. The germline gives CDR1 SGHRS, CDR2 YFSETQ. Trimming took 0 bases from V and 5 from J; bases not matched to a gene: 3. The CDR3 runs 15 residues. The chain's CDR3 is CASSLGGQGTGELFF. As DNA, the CDR3 is TGCGCCAGCAGCTTGGGTGGACAGGGTACCGGGGAGCTGTTTTTT.

This clone was recorded only once. The chain carries TRBV6-5 and TRBJ1-5; a possible D gene is TRBD1 (6 bases). The V end was cut by 6 bases, the J end by 6 bases, with 9 bases between. CDR1 MNHEY and CDR2 SVGAGI come from the germline V gene. The CDR3 sequence is 12 residues long. The CDR3 coding sequence is TGTGCCAGCAGGGACAGCGGTCAGCCCCAGCATTTT. Translation gives CASRDSGQPQHF.

This chain joins TRBV5-6 and TRBJ2-2, with D maybe TRBD1 (5 bases). The germline V and J ends were trimmed by 4 bases and 7 bases, with 14 bases remaining between them. Germline V lookup: CDR1 SGHDT, CDR2 YYEEEE. This CDR3 spans 14 amino acids. The CDR3: CASSVTQVLGELFF. The CDR3 nucleotides are TGTGCCAGCAGCGTGACACAGGTTCTCGGGGAGCTGTTTTTT. Full variable domain (outside the CDR3, taken from reference TRBV5-6 and TRBJ2-2): DAGVTQSPTHLIKTRGQQVTLRCSPKSGHDTVSWYQQALGQGPQFIFQYYEEEERQRGNFPDRFSGHQFPNYSSELNVNALLLGDSALYLCASSVTQVLGELFFGEGSRLTVL.

V usage is TRBV5-1 and J usage is TRBJ1-5; TRBD1 aligns across 7 bases. The CDR3 is 13 residues long. Germline V gives CDR1 SGHRS, CDR2 YFSETQ. J was trimmed by 5 bases and V by 3 bases; bases with no gene match: 2. CDR3 in DNA: TGCGCCAGCAGCTCAACAGGGGATCAGCCCCAGCATTTT. This translates into CASSSTGDQPQHF.

In this sample, this clone turned up a few times. The chain employs TRBV27 and TRBJ1-4; TRBD1 might be the D (6 bases). V lost 10 bases and J lost 8, with 20 bases in between. CDR3 length equals 14 residues. The germline V gene encodes CDR1 MNHEY and CDR2 SMNVEV (reference sequence). CDR3 DNA sequence: TGTGCCACCCGGCGCGCTGGGGGCTACGAAAAACTGTTTTTT. This translates into CATRRAGGYEKLFF.

The chain joins TRBV4-2 to TRBJ2-3, with TRBD2 identical over 9 bases. CDR1 and CDR2 from the germline V gene are LGHNA and YNFKEQ. V dropped 0 bases and J dropped 1; count of bases not matched to a gene: 2. There are 16 residues in the CDR3. The CDR3 reads CASSQERTSGTDTQYF. The CDR3 coding sequence is TGTGCCAGCAGCCAAGAACGGACTAGCGGCACAGATACGCAGTATTTT.

This clone was detected a few times. V usage is TRBV4-2 and J usage is TRBJ2-4; D ambiguous. V gave up 4 bases and J gave up 3 bases, with 16 bases separating them. The CDR3 runs to 16 residues. Germline CDR1 and CDR2: LGHNA and YNFKEQ. CDR3 sequence: CASSPVVGDVKNIQYF. The DNA of the CDR3 is TGTGCCAGCAGCCCGGTGGTGGGCGATGTCAAAAACATTCAGTACTTC.

This rearrangement joins TRBV28 to TRBJ2-3; the match to TRBD2 covers 9 bases. V was clipped by 6 bases and J by 2 bases; unmatched bases: 9. The CDR3 consists of 16 residues. CDR1 and CDR2 from the germline V gene are MDHEN and SYDVKM. CDR3 sequence reads: CASRKLASGTTDTQYF. CDR3 sequence (DNA): TGTGCCAGCAGAAAATTGGCTAGCGGGACCACAGATACGCAGTATTTT.

The rearrangement uses TRBV29-1 and TRBJ1-2, with a tentative D call TRBD1 (5 bases). V dropped 2 bases and J dropped 2 bases, with 6 bases sitting between them. CDR1 SQVTM and CDR2 ANQGSEA come from the germline V gene. CDR3 length: 12 amino acids. The CDR3, as DNA: TGCAGCGTTGAACAGGGAAACTATGGCTACACCTTC. Its translation: CSVEQGNYGYTF.

The chain uses TRBV6-2 or TRBV6-3 and TRBJ2-7; D gene ambiguous. The CDR3 has 14 amino acids. Between the trimmed V and J ends, which lost 4 bases and 0 bases, there was a span of 10 bases. The germline CDR1 and CDR2 sequences are MNHEY and SVGEGT. The CDR3 here is CASSSTTPSYEQYF. The CDR3 coding sequence is TGTGCCAGCAGTTCTACTACTCCCTCCTACGAGCAGTACTTC.

The genes are TRBV6-5 and TRBJ2-3, with D possibly being TRBD1 (5 bases). Trimming took off 8 bases at V and 2 bases at J, with 17 bases between the two ends. The germline CDR1 and CDR2 sequences are MNHEY and SVGAGI. CDR3 length: 15 amino acids. CDR3 nucleotide sequence: TGTGCCAGCTTAGGACACCCCAAGGACACAGATACGCAGTATTTT. This codes for CASLGHPKDTDTQYF.

The CDR3 sequence: CATSRFAFSSGNTIYF. The CDR3 DNA is TGTGCCACCAGCAGGTTCGCCTTTAGCTCTGGAAACACCATATATTTT. The chain recombines TRBV15 with TRBJ1-3; no reliable D call. In germline, CDR1 is LNHNV, CDR2 YYDKDF (reference sequence). The V and J ends lost 3 bases and 0 bases respectively, with 12 bases between them. The CDR3 is 16 amino acids.

The chain has TRBV5-1 and TRBJ2-1; TRBD2 agrees at 12 bases. The CDR3 totals 15 residues. V shed 1 base and J 11 bases; nucleotides not matched to a gene: 7. CDR1 SGHRS and CDR2 YFSETQ come from the germline V gene. The chain's CDR3 is CASSLLTSGGPKQFF. The CDR3 DNA reads TGCGCCAGCAGCTTGTTAACTAGCGGGGGGCCCAAGCAGTTCTTC.